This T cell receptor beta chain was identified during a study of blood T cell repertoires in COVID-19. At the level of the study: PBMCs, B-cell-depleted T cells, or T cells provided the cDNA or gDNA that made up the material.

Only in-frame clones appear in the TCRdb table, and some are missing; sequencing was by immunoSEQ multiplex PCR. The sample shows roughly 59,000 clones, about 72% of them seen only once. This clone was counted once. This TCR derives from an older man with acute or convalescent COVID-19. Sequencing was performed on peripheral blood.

CDR3 residues: CAWTPGQSNTEAFF. In DNA form, the CDR3 reads TGTGCCTGGACTCCGGGACAGTCGAACACTGAAGCTTTCTTT. The rearrangement uses TRBV30 and TRBJ1-1; 7 bases map to TRBD1. The junction had 6 bases not matched to a gene; V was cut back by 4 bases and J by 1 base. This CDR3 is 14 amino acids long. Per the germline V gene, CDR1 is GTSNPN and CDR2 is SVGIG (reference sequence). The full variable domain, its missing parts supplied by reference TRBV30 and TRBJ1-1, is SQTIHQWPATLVQPVGSPLSLECTVEGTSNPNLYWYRQAAGRGLQLLFYSVGIGQISSEVPQNLSASRPQDRQFILSSKKLLLSDSGFYLCAWTPGQSNTEAFFGQGTRLTVV.